These 13 T cell receptor beta chains were sequenced from one sample in a study of CD8 T cells in Susac syndrome. After extraction with the RNeasy kit, roughly 0.5 to 1 ug of the RNA was reverse transcribed using random hexamers. TCRdb reprocessed the immunoSEQ multiplex PCR reads via MiXCR and lists one record per CDR3 protein. The profile covers over 150,000 distinct CDR3 sequences, with roughly 94% appearing a single time and 0.099% taken by the ten largest. The specimen sequenced was CD4+ T cells from PBMCs. All receptors derive from a human donor with Susac syndrome.

The chain links TRBV5-1 to TRBJ2-7; 9 bases align to TRBD1. CDR3 length: 14 amino acids. After removal of 7 bases from V and 5 bases from J, the junction contained 10 bases not matched to a gene. CDR1 SGHRS and CDR2 YFSETQ come from the germline V gene. CDR3 region: CASGPQGAMDEQYF. Written as DNA, the CDR3 is TGCGCCAGCGGACCACAGGGGGCGATGGACGAGCAGTACTTC.

The chain is built from TRBV28 and TRBJ2-7, with 8 bases fitting TRBD1. J lost 5 bases, V lost 4 bases, and 7 bases had no gene match. Per germline, CDR1 MDHEN and CDR2 SYDVKM. The CDR3 has 14 amino acids. The CDR3 nucleotides are TGTGCCAGCAGTTGGGCGACAGGGGCGAACGAGCAGTACTTC. It yields the protein CASSWATGANEQYF.

The chain links TRBV11-2 to TRBJ2-1; 7 bases are a match to TRBD1. The CDR3 is made up of 17 amino acids. The germline V gene has CDR1 SGHAT and CDR2 FQNNGV. V gave up 4 bases and J gave up 2 bases; unmatched junction bases: 11. CDR3 sequence (DNA): TGTGCCAGCAGCTCTTACGCTACAGGGGTCCCCTACAATGAGCAGTTCTTC. Translated, it gives CASSSYATGVPYNEQFF.

This chain links TRBV18 with TRBJ1-2; D perhaps matches TRBD1 (5 bases). Germline CDR1 and CDR2: KGHSH and LQKENI. The CDR3 consists of 16 residues. The germline V and J ends were trimmed by 2 bases and 8 bases, with 21 bases remaining between them. For the CDR3, the DNA is TGTGCCAGCTCACCAAGGATCGCCGTCGACGAGGGGGGCTACACCTTC. The encoded protein is CASSPRIAVDEGGYTF.

The rearrangement joins TRBV29-1 to TRBJ2-7; TRBD1 matches 10 bases. After removal of 7 bases from V and 2 bases from J, the junction contained 2 bases not matched to a gene. The germline V gene encodes CDR1 SQVTM and CDR2 ANQGSEA. The CDR3 spans 12 residues. CDR3 region: CSGGTGAYEQYF. Written as DNA, the CDR3 is TGCAGCGGGGGGACAGGGGCCTACGAGCAGTACTTC.

The V gene is TRBV6-2 or TRBV6-3, the J gene TRBJ2-1, with 13 bases identical to TRBD2. CDR3 size: 19 residues. Germline V CDR1 and CDR2: MNHEY, SVGEGT. The ends lost 6 bases at V and 0 bases at J; junction bases unmatched: 11. As DNA, the CDR3 is TGTGCCAGCAGCGGGGACGTTTGGACTAGCGGGAGCTCCTACAATGAGCAGTTCTTC. Protein sequence: CASSGDVWTSGSSYNEQFF.

This sequence joins TRBV5-4 and TRBJ2-1, with TRBD2 matching over 11 bases. The CDR3 length is 18 residues. The junction had 8 bases not matched to a gene; V was cut back by 3 bases and J by 0 bases. Germline CDR1 reads SGHNT; CDR2 reads YYREEE (reference sequence). DNA of the CDR3: TGTGCCAGCAGCTCTGGGACTAGCGGAGGCCTCTCCTACAATGAGCAGTTCTTC. Translated, it gives CASSSGTSGGLSYNEQFF.

This chain uses TRBV19 with TRBJ2-6; D remains unclear. The ends were cut back, 8 bases at V and 4 bases at J, with 15 bases in the middle. Germline V gives CDR1 LNHDA, CDR2 SQIVND (reference sequence). The CDR3 spans 15 residues. CDR3 amino acids: CASGNSRSGANVLTF. The CDR3 coding sequence is TGTGCCAGTGGGAATTCCAGGTCCGGGGCCAACGTCCTGACTTTC.

The rearrangement uses TRBV6-6 and TRBJ2-3; D is perhaps TRBD1 or TRBD2 (5 bases each). The CDR3 extends over 14 amino acids. CDR1 and CDR2 (germline): MNHNY, SVGAGI (reference sequence). Trimming cost V 5 bases and J 5 bases, with 14 bases left between them. CDR3 residues: CASSLLGRGDTQYF. CDR3 DNA sequence: TGTGCCAGCAGTCTCCTGGGACGTGGAGATACGCAGTATTTT.

This clonotype was seen a single time. The rearrangement joins TRBV6-2 or TRBV6-3 to TRBJ2-1; D is possibly TRBD1 (6 bases). The CDR3 has 14 amino acids. V dropped 8 bases and J dropped 6 bases, with 17 bases sitting between them. In germline, CDR1 is MNHEY, CDR2 SVGEGT. The CDR3 reads CASQVLQGGNEQFF. The CDR3 DNA reads as TGTGCCAGCCAGGTACTCCAAGGGGGCAATGAGCAGTTCTTC.

The chain combines TRBV5-1 with TRBJ1-1; TRBD1 aligns across 7 bases. Germline V gene sequence: CDR1 SGHRS, CDR2 YFSETQ. J lost 0 bases, V lost 5 bases, and 7 bases had no gene match. CDR3 size: 15 residues. CDR3 bases: TGCGCCAGCAGTAACAGGGGATCCCTGAACACTGAAGCTTTCTTT. It codes for CASSNRGSLNTEAFF.

The V call is TRBV7-2, the J call TRBJ1-1; the D gene is possibly TRBD1 (5 bases). Germline V gene lookup returns CDR1 SGHTA and CDR2 FQGNSA. The CDR3 contains 14 residues. Trimming shortened V by 5 bases and J by 1 base, and 11 bases separated the two germline ends. The CDR3 spells CASSQYRGNTEAFF. CDR3 DNA sequence: TGTGCCAGCAGCCAGTATAGGGGGAACACTGAAGCTTTCTTT.

The chain has TRBV7-2 and TRBJ1-5, with D perhaps TRBD1 (6 bases). The V and J ends lost 5 bases and 2 bases respectively, with 16 bases between them. The CDR3 consists of 16 residues. CDR1 SGHTA and CDR2 FQGNSA come from the germline V gene. CDR3 nucleotides: TGTGCCAGCAGCCGGGGGGCGGGAGTGGGCAATCAGCCCCAGCATTTT. Protein product: CASSRGAGVGNQPQHF.